The subject of this entry is one TCR beta chain. The antigen remains undetermined. The template used for profiling TCR beta VDJ and CDR3 was genomic DNA. TCRdb fed the reads into MiXCR, producing one record per CDR3 protein. Of roughly 170,000 distinct CDR3 sequences listed, about 44% are singletons. This sample is part of a study of CD8+CD57+ T cells in acquired aplastic anemia. Study details: Across the sorted CD4+ and CD8+ cells, DNA amounts averaged roughly 3 ug.

CDR1 and CDR2 (germline): SGHVS, FNYEAQ. The V and J ends lost 2 bases and 5 bases respectively, with 13 bases between them. This CDR3 is 14 amino acids long. Only patients with CD8+CD57+ cell expansion on flow cytometry were chosen for sequencing. A severe acquired aplastic anemia diagnosis applied to all patients. General study findings and limits: Overlap between patients and controls comprised 25 to 30 CD8+ CDR3 sequences. Patients versus controls showed no significant CD8+ Simpson's diversity difference.

The sample consisted of sorted CD4+, CD8+, or CD8+CD57+ T cells (not recorded which) from PBMCs. The TCR sequence derives from a human donor with aplastic anemia. The chain is built from TRBV7-6 and TRBJ2-7; TRBD1 might be the D (6 bases). CDR3 amino acids: CASSLFGGADEQYF. The CDR3 DNA follows: TGTGCCAGCAGCTTATTTGGGGGCGCAGACGAGCAGTACTTC.